This passage covers 19 T cell receptor beta chains from one sample sequenced in a study of T cell responses to AZD1222 COVID-19 vaccine. Sequencing was performed with immunoSEQ multiplex PCR; in TCRdb, only in-frame clones are kept and a portion is missing. The sample records roughly 100,000 clones, over 85% being singletons. Sequenced here: peripheral blood, sampled on day 0 of AZD1222 vaccination. The origin of the receptors is an adult in good health.

This rearrangement joins TRBV5-1 to TRBJ2-4; no reliable D call. V was clipped by 2 bases and J by 3 bases, with 15 bases between them. The length of the CDR3 is 16 residues. CDR1 SGHRS and CDR2 YFSETQ come from the germline V gene. The CDR3 DNA reads as TGCGCCAGCAGCTTACCACCAGGCATTGGCAAAAACATTCAGTACTTC. Translation: CASSLPPGIGKNIQYF.

The chain has TRBV6-5 and TRBJ1-3; 7 bases match TRBD1. Trimming cost V 3 bases and J 0 bases; bases outside gene matches: 2. This CDR3 spans 15 amino acids. The V gene's germline CDR1 is MNHEY and CDR2 SVGAGI. The CDR3 bases are TGTGCCAGCAGTTATGGGACAGTCTCTGGAAACACCATATATTTT. It encodes CASSYGTVSGNTIYF.

The CDR3 nucleotides read TGTGCCAGCAGCGCCGGGACAGCATATGGCTACACCTTC. It specifies CASSAGTAYGYTF. The chain carries TRBV5-6 and TRBJ1-2, with 7 bases matching TRBD1. Germline lookup yields CDR1 SGHDT and CDR2 YYEEEE. The CDR3 length is 13 residues. With V trimmed by 4 bases and J by 5 bases, 5 bases remained unmatched.

The chain couples TRBV21-1 to TRBJ2-1. TRBV21-1 constitutes a pseudogene. The CDR3 sequence is 12 residues long. The CDR3 DNA follows: TGTGCCAGCAGCAAAGGTGGTAATGAGCAGTTCTTC. Its translation is CASSKGGNEQFF.

In DNA form, the CDR3 reads TGTGCCAGCAGCTTGGCCGAGATCTCTGGGGCCAACGTCCTGACTTTC. It yields the protein CASSLAEISGANVLTF. The chain uses TRBV5-4 and TRBJ2-6; D unresolved. The V end lost 0 bases, the J end lost 0 bases, and 7 bases lay between the germline ends. The germline CDR1 and CDR2 sequences are SGHNT and YYREEE (reference sequence). This CDR3 is 16 amino acids long. Using reference TRBV5-4 and TRBJ2-6 for the parts outside the CDR3, the full variable domain is ETGVTQSPTHLIKTRGQQVTLRCSSQSGHNTVSWYQQALGQGPQFIFQYYREEENGRGNFPPRFSGLQFPNYSSELNVNALELDDSALYLCASSLAEISGANVLTFGAGSRLTVL.

This sequence joins TRBV19 and TRBJ1-6; 9 nucleotides line up with TRBD1. The ends lost 7 bases at V and 6 bases at J; junction bases unmatched: 7. The CDR3 totals 15 residues. Germline V CDR1 and CDR2: LNHDA, SQIVND (reference sequence). In nucleotides, the CDR3 is TGTGCCAGTAATCGGGACAGGGTTGGTAATTCACCCCTCCACTTT. Translation: CASNRDRVGNSPLHF.

The chain recombines TRBV10-1 with TRBJ1-1; D gene uncertain. The V end was cut by 3 bases, the J end by 1 base, with 6 bases between. The V gene's germline CDR1 is WNHNN and CDR2 SYGVQD (reference sequence). The CDR3 is made up of 13 amino acids. This CDR3 is CASSDLRNTEAFF. In DNA form, the CDR3 reads TGCGCCAGCAGTGATCTAAGGAACACTGAAGCTTTCTTT.

This chain connects TRBV3-1 (or the pseudogene TRBV3-2) to TRBJ1-5; 12 bases line up with TRBD1. Germline-derived CDR1 and CDR2 are LGHDT and YNNKEL (reference sequence). There are 16 residues in the CDR3. The junction had 6 bases not matched to a gene; V was cut back by 6 bases and J by 3 bases. CDR3 nucleotide sequence: TGTGCCAGCAGTCCCGGGACAGGGGGCACCAATCAGCCCCAGCATTTT. Translation: CASSPGTGGTNQPQHF.

Regarding this clone: Its ends do not fully match the called genes, so a read error is possible. The chain recombines TRBV7-7 with TRBJ2-7; 7 bases are shared with TRBD1. Germline CDR1 SSHAT, CDR2 FNYEAQ (reference sequence). CDR3 length: 13 amino acids. In nucleotides, the CDR3 is TGTGCTAGCAGCTACGGACAGGACGGGGAGCAGTACTTC. Translated, it gives CASSYGQDGEQYF.

This clone came up a few times. The chain links TRBV5-4 to TRBJ2-5; 9 bases are a match to TRBD1. The CDR3 has 16 residues. Germline trimming cut 0 bases from V and 6 bases from J; bases unmatched to any gene: 9. CDR1 and CDR2 (germline): SGHNT, YYREEE (reference sequence). The CDR3 sequence is CASSLGGTGSRKTQYF. The CDR3 DNA reads as TGTGCCAGCAGCTTGGGGGGGACAGGGTCGAGGAAGACCCAGTACTTC.

The rearrangement links TRBV6-6 to TRBJ1-4, with 9 positions matching TRBD1. Unmatched junction bases numbered 5, after V lost 5 bases and J lost 7 bases. The germline gives CDR1 MNHNY, CDR2 SVGAGI (reference sequence). The CDR3 totals 14 residues. In DNA, the CDR3 is TGTGCCAGCAGTCGACAGGGGGACGGTGAAAAACTGTTTTTT. It yields the protein CASSRQGDGEKLFF.

This sequence joins TRBV21-1 and TRBJ1-5; the table gives TRBD1 as D, unverified against the DNA. TRBV21-1 is recorded as a pseudogene. The length of the CDR3 is 16 residues. The CDR3 protein is CASSKRTESNNQPQHF. In DNA, the CDR3 is TGTGCCAGCAGCAAACGTACAGAGAGTAACAATCAGCCCCAGCATTTT.

The chain is built from TRBV19 and TRBJ1-2; D unclear. The length of the CDR3 is 15 residues. Germline-derived CDR1 and CDR2 are LNHDA and SQIVND (reference sequence). V gave up 6 bases and J gave up 7 bases, with 21 bases separating them. In DNA, the CDR3 is TGTGCCAGTAGGGATTCCCGGGTCGTTCGGGCTGGCTACACCTTC. Its protein product is CASRDSRVVRAGYTF.

This clone was recorded once. The CDR3 reads CASSMGRTGWTEAFF. The DNA of the CDR3 is TGTGCCAGTAGTATGGGGAGGACAGGGTGGACTGAAGCTTTCTTT. The rearrangement joins TRBV19 to TRBJ1-1; 8 positions agree with TRBD1. V gave up 3 bases and J gave up 5 bases; unmatched junction bases: 8. There are 15 residues in the CDR3. Germline loops: CDR1 LNHDA, CDR2 SQIVND (reference sequence).

The V gene is TRBV10-3, the J gene TRBJ2-5, with D unresolved. Trimming took off 2 bases at V and 2 bases at J, with 3 bases between the two ends. Per germline, CDR1 ENHRY and CDR2 SYGVKD. This CDR3 contains 12 residues. CDR3 sequence reads: CAISEPQETQYF. The CDR3 region has the DNA TGTGCCATCAGTGAGCCACAAGAGACCCAGTACTTC.

V gene TRBV5-4 combines with J gene TRBJ2-2; 7 positions agree with TRBD2. V shed 3 bases and J 2 bases; nucleotides not matched to a gene: 7. The CDR3 extends over 16 amino acids. Germline assignment: CDR1 SGHNT and CDR2 YYREEE (reference sequence). The CDR3 nucleotides are TGTGCCAGCAGCTCCCCGGGACTACCTAACACCGGGGAGCTGTTTTTT. Its translation is CASSSPGLPNTGELFF.

V usage is TRBV5-4 and J usage is TRBJ1-3, with TRBD1 as a possible D gene (6 bases). The V gene's germline CDR1 is SGHNT and CDR2 YYREEE (reference sequence). Between the trimmed V and J ends, which lost 2 bases and 6 bases, there was a span of 12 bases. The CDR3 length is 14 residues. The CDR3: CASSFETGENTIYF. The CDR3 coding sequence is TGTGCCAGCAGCTTCGAGACAGGAGAAAACACCATATATTTT.

This chain uses TRBV18 with TRBJ1-2; 10 bases match TRBD1. From germline, CDR1 is KGHSH and CDR2 LQKENI. The CDR3 has 18 amino acids. Germline trimming cut 1 base from V and 0 bases from J; bases unmatched to any gene: 8. The CDR3 region is CASSPQGQGKTPNYGYTF. Written as DNA, the CDR3 is TGTGCCAGCTCACCACAGGGACAGGGGAAGACCCCTAACTATGGCTACACCTTC.

This chain connects TRBV6-4 to TRBJ2-3; 13 positions agree with TRBD2. CDR3 length equals 17 residues. Unmatched junction bases numbered 3, after V lost 1 base and J lost 2 bases. The germline V gene encodes CDR1 MRHNA and CDR2 SNTAGT. The CDR3 sequence: CASSDWTSGSPTDTQYF. As DNA, the CDR3 is TGTGCCAGCAGTGACTGGACTAGCGGGAGCCCCACAGATACGCAGTATTTT.